This TCR beta chain was sequenced during a study of blood T cell repertoires in COVID-19. Study overall: Spain, Italy and the United States supplied samples that represented acute and convalescent COVID-19. PBMCs, B-cell-depleted T cells, or T cells were the source of the cDNA or gDNA that made up the material.

Per the study methods: It was from reference gene primer amplification that nucleated cell counts were estimated. The table came from immunoSEQ multiplex PCR; TCRdb's copy has only in-frame clones and leaves some out. V, J and clone size reflect that table, while D and trimming were determined from the DNA. The repertoire holds 120,000 to 150,000 clones, with 88% as singletons. This CDR3 has 15 amino acids. Germline V gives CDR1 SSHAT, CDR2 FNYEAQ (reference sequence). Remarks on this clone: One junction end does not reproduce the germline sequence, and a read error may be involved.

V usage is TRBV7-7 and J usage is TRBJ2-1; D gene unclear. The sequence came from a human donor in a cohort sampled during active COVID-19. Material for sequencing was peripheral blood. CDR3 sequence reads: CASSFGPSSYNEQFF. DNA for the CDR3: TGTGCTAGCAGCTTTGGGCCCAGCTCCTACAATGAGCAGTTCTTC.